Described below is a single T cell receptor (beta chain) sequence and its context. In its sample, this clonotype was seen a few times. No antigen is known for it. The sample holds no much larger clone one base away, and base qualities are not on file. Between the V and J ends, shortened by 1 base and 5 bases respectively, the junction contains 9 bases. The CDR3, cysteine through phenylalanine, is 14 amino acids long. This entry keeps only the CDR3 DNA: 42 bases, framed from base 1. Interpreted using the paper, the time point label stands for: patch test 2, 6 weeks after DPC sensitization. This specimen's treatment or condition label, per the study, means: therapeutic diphenylcyclopropenone sensitization with weekly scalp DPC. At every patch-test visit, the blood draw took place before the patch test was put on. Patients were eligible if aged 18 to 70, diagnosed with alopecia and judged suitable for DPC therapy, and pregnant patients were excluded. Total RNA was extracted from unfractionated whole blood that had been collected in Tempus Blood RNA tubes.

Libraries were prepared through RACE. The reads were generated on a NextSeq 500. During library preparation, unique molecular identifiers were attached to individual cDNA molecules so that TCRs could be counted quantitatively and reproducibly. For every blood RNA sample, sequencing covered both the TCR alpha and TCR beta chains. Under the source paper's analysis protocol: A median of around 96,000 TCRs per sample was observed, with a range of 23,224 to 690,600. The Decombinator software suite was used to annotate V, J and CDR3 in the TCR reads. For PS versus PT1 abundance plots, all samples were subsampled to the same number of TCRs (28,000). Expanded TCRs were defined as absent before sensitization and observed at least eight times at the 2-week time point. TCRdb applied fastp at Q25 and MiXCR to the public reads, then kept only in-frame beta chains. Every CDR3 protein is listed once, alongside the most common genes and DNA of its rows. What appears here as the V and J calls and clone size reflects TCRdb's work, not the paper's. The sample has some 100,000 distinct CDR3 sequences on record, about 9.3% of them singletons. About 2% of the sample is in the top ten clones.

These data belong to a study of human T cells and chemical hapten exposure (dated by TCRdb to about 2021). Regarding the study in general: For sensitization, 2% DPC in acetone was applied to a 2 cm by 2 cm area of upper inner arm skin. Patients additionally received weekly therapeutic DPC doses to the scalp throughout the roughly 25-week study period. Patch tests used Finn chambers with 0.01% DPC on the upper back, scored after 6 days by International Contact Dermatitis Research Group standards. The patient cohort, mostly female, included alopecia areata with under or over 50% scalp involvement, alopecia totalis and alopecia universalis. Libraries were pooled for sequencing, and variation in per-sample TCR yields was attributed mainly to small differences in library volumes within the pool. The study tracked peripheral blood TCR repertoire changes in vivo during primary and secondary sensitization to the hapten diphenylcyclopropenone (DPC) in alopecia patients. Blood was sampled from patients pre-sensitization (week 0) and at 2, 6 and about 24 weeks after DPC sensitization. For TCR sequencing, blood came from 25 to 35 alopecia patients at anywhere from one to four time points (pre-sensitization, 2, 6 and 24 weeks).

What the authors observed across the whole study: Patch test score correlated positively with the number of PT1 expanded TCRs, reaching significance at thresholds 8, 16 and 32 but not at 4. DPC sensitization did not change how many TCRs were above 1 in 1000 frequency, and no evidence was found of alterations in global repertoire structure. Repeated subsampling changed both the strength of the expansion versus patch-test correlation and the threshold at which the correlation became significant. Significantly more large CDR3 similarity clusters were formed by expanded TCRs than by pre-sensitization or healthy control sets, consistent with antigen-driven responses. All patients had alopecia, a presumed autoimmune disease, so their immune response might differ from that of healthy individuals.

This receptor was obtained from a woman between 40 and 50 years old with alopecia areata. Some clones in this sample may be carry-over from other donors' samples. The sequences come from whole blood, collected in connection with sensitization to the hapten diphenylcyclopropenone (DPC). The chain is made from TRBV12-3 or TRBV12-4 and TRBJ2-1, with the identity of the D gene unclear. The CDR3 protein sequence reads: CASSLGGTNNEQFF. The DNA sequence is given as TGTGCCAGCAGTTTAGGCGGTACAAACAATGAGCAGTTCTTC.